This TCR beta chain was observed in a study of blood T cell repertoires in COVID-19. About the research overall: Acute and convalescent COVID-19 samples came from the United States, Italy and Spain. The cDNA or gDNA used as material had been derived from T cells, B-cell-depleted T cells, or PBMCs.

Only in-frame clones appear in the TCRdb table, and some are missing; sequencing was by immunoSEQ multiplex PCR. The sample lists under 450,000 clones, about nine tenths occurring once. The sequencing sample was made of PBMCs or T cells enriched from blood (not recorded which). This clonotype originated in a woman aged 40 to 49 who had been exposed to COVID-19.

The CDR3 region has the DNA TGTGCCAGCGGACAGGGACAATCCGGAAACACCATATATTTT. Amino acid sequence: CASGQGQSGNTIYF. The chain recombines TRBV9 with TRBJ1-3, with 8 bases lining up with TRBD1. The V segment lost 7 bases and the J segment 4 bases; nucleotides outside the gene matches: 7. From germline, CDR1 is SGDLS and CDR2 YYNGEE. The CDR3 has 14 amino acids.